A selection of T cell receptor beta chains follows, all from one sample in a study of technical replicates of blood from a few donors. The data were produced by immunoSEQ multiplex PCR, yet TCRdb's version contains in-frame clones alone and is incomplete. Among about 60,000 clones, approximately 90% were seen once, and the ten largest hold more than 4%. Specimen: PBMCs. The source of these receptors is a human donor in good health. Some clones in this sample may be carry-over from other donors' samples. Both conserved end residues are part of each CDR3. A row's size may be missing; if present it is once, few, many or a size class.

clone size: .; J gene: TRBJ1-1; V gene: TRBV7-9; CDR3 protein: CASSYTTENTEAFF
clone size: .; J gene: TRBJ2-7; V gene: TRBV4-3; CDR3 protein: CASSQELAGTSYEQYF
clone size: few; J gene: TRBJ1-1; V gene: TRBV10-3; CDR3 protein: CAIARAVGGGEAFF
clone size: .; J gene: TRBJ2-5; V gene: TRBV6-4; CDR3 protein: CASSDSYHRAKKETQYF
clone size: .; J gene: TRBJ1-2; V gene: TRBV11-2; CDR3 protein: CASSSSRVWDYGYTF
clone size: .; J gene: TRBJ2-6; V gene: TRBV6-5; CDR3 protein: CASSYTALYF
clone size: .; J gene: TRBJ1-1; V gene: TRBV6-6; CDR3 protein: CASSYLLTMNTEAFF
clone size: .; J gene: TRBJ1-4; V gene: TRBV5-6; CDR3 protein: CASSLGSGINEKLFF
clone size: once; J gene: TRBJ2-7; V gene: TRBV30; CDR3 protein: CAWNYRGLDYEQYF
clone size: .; J gene: TRBJ1-6; V gene: TRBV18; CDR3 protein: CASSRAGPNAYNSPLHF
clone size: .; J gene: TRBJ1-5; V gene: TRBV10-2; CDR3 protein: CASSEEGLGWPQHF
clone size: .; J gene: TRBJ2-7; V gene: TRBV4-3; CDR3 protein: CASSQGAGTYEQYF
clone size: .; J gene: TRBJ2-5; V gene: TRBV11-3; CDR3 protein: CASSLRGQETQYF
clone size: .; J gene: TRBJ2-3; V gene: TRBV5-1; CDR3 protein: CASSLGGTNTDTQYF
clone size: .; J gene: TRBJ2-7; V gene: TRBV6-1; CDR3 protein: CASSFTDRVGEQYF
clone size: .; J gene: TRBJ2-3; V gene: TRBV9; CDR3 protein: CASSVAFSSGVSTDTQYF
clone size: .; J gene: TRBJ2-2; V gene: TRBV6-4; CDR3 protein: CASSPRGSTGELFF
clone size: once; J gene: TRBJ2-1; V gene: TRBV14; CDR3 protein: CASSQGTGSYNEQFF
clone size: .; J gene: TRBJ2-1; V gene: TRBV6-6; CDR3 protein: CASSYSGAGPLYEQFF
clone size: .; J gene: TRBJ1-3; V gene: TRBV13; CDR3 protein: CASTTVRASGNTIYF
clone size: few; J gene: TRBJ2-5; V gene: TRBV27; CDR3 protein: CASSSPGQEQETQYF
clone size: .; J gene: TRBJ2-5; V gene: TRBV19; CDR3 protein: CASSPGLAGAETQYF
clone size: .; J gene: TRBJ2-7; V gene: TRBV5-1; CDR3 protein: CASSPAPQGAKNEQYF
clone size: .; J gene: TRBJ2-2; V gene: TRBV7-8; CDR3 protein: CASSPTLAGRTGELFF
clone size: .; J gene: TRBJ2-3; V gene: TRBV18; CDR3 protein: CASSPRQATDTQYF
clone size: .; J gene: TRBJ2-1; V gene: TRBV19; CDR3 protein: CASSIFASGSSYNEQFF
clone size: .; J gene: TRBJ2-7; V gene: TRBV19; CDR3 protein: CASRMFWSSYEQYF
clone size: .; J gene: TRBJ1-4; V gene: TRBV2; CDR3 protein: CASKLPGQGLEKLFF
clone size: .; J gene: TRBJ2-7; V gene: TRBV4-3; CDR3 protein: CASSQIAGGTYEQYF
clone size: .; J gene: TRBJ1-5; V gene: TRBV11-1; CDR3 protein: CASSRPRRGEGYQPQHF
clone size: .; J gene: TRBJ2-2; V gene: TRBV5-8; CDR3 protein: CASSPLLGLADSTGELFF
clone size: once; J gene: TRBJ1-1; V gene: TRBV21-1; CDR3 protein: CASSPRTGDGTEAFF
clone size: .; J gene: TRBJ1-4; V gene: TRBV7-9; CDR3 protein: CASSLRTDNEKLFF
clone size: .; J gene: TRBJ2-3; V gene: TRBV4-2; CDR3 protein: CASRAGTSGSSTDTQYF
clone size: .; J gene: TRBJ2-5; V gene: TRBV4-1; CDR3 protein: CASSQGVRETQYF
clone size: medium-sized; J gene: TRBJ1-1; V gene: TRBV7-6; CDR3 protein: CASSRGAGGIMNTEAFF
clone size: .; J gene: TRBJ2-1; V gene: TRBV28; CDR3 protein: CASSSRVAGGDEQFF
clone size: .; J gene: TRBJ1-5; V gene: TRBV5-1; CDR3 protein: CASSVTGNSNQPQHF
clone size: .; J gene: TRBJ2-1; V gene: TRBV2; CDR3 protein: CASSESRASSYNEQFF
clone size: .; J gene: TRBJ2-7; V gene: TRBV4-1; CDR3 protein: CASSQGQGFLYEQYF
clone size: once; J gene: TRBJ2-3; V gene: TRBV7-2; CDR3 protein: CASSTPPAGTQYF
clone size: .; J gene: TRBJ2-7; V gene: TRBV6-6; CDR3 protein: CASSIQTRYEQYF
clone size: .; J gene: TRBJ1-2; V gene: TRBV5-4; CDR3 protein: CASSFKGTGHGYTF
clone size: .; J gene: TRBJ2-5; V gene: TRBV14; CDR3 protein: CASSQDSGGGETQYF
clone size: .; J gene: TRBJ1-2; V gene: TRBV6-4; CDR3 protein: CASTPEPGLMYGYTF
clone size: once; J gene: TRBJ2-2; V gene: TRBV27; CDR3 protein: CASIKLAGGQNTGELFF
clone size: .; J gene: TRBJ1-1; V gene: TRBV6-5; CDR3 protein: CASSYSKHTEAFF
clone size: .; J gene: TRBJ1-1; V gene: TRBV19; CDR3 protein: CASSHGRGRPMNTEAFF
clone size: .; J gene: TRBJ2-5; V gene: TRBV4-3; CDR3 protein: CASSQDLGLATIQTQYF
clone size: .; J gene: TRBJ2-1; V gene: TRBV5-1; CDR3 protein: CASRERLAGGPHEQFF
clone size: .; J gene: TRBJ2-1; V gene: TRBV5-1; CDR3 protein: CASSPGDSYNEQFF
clone size: .; J gene: TRBJ2-5; V gene: TRBV7-2; CDR3 protein: CASSLARGGRETQYF